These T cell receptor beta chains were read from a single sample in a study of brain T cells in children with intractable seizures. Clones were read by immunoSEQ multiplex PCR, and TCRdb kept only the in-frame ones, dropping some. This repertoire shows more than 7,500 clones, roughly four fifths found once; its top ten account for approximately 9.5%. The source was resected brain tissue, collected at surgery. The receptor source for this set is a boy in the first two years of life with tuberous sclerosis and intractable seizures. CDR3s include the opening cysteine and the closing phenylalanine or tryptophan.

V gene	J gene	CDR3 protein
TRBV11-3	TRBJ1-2	CASSLAQEYYGYTF
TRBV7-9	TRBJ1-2	CASSLGQGDYGYTF
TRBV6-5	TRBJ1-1	CASSITGMYTEAFF
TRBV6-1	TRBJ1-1	CAIGGATEAFF
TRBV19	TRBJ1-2	CASIGRYGYTF
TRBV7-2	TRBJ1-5	CASSLAGNSNQPQHF
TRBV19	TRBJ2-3	CASSMGGDTQYF
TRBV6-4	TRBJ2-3	CASSDSTRDTQYF
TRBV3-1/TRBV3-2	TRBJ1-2	CASSQDVSQGAYGYTF
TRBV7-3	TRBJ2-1	CASSFGRYNEQFF
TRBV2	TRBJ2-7	CASSQGVSEQYF